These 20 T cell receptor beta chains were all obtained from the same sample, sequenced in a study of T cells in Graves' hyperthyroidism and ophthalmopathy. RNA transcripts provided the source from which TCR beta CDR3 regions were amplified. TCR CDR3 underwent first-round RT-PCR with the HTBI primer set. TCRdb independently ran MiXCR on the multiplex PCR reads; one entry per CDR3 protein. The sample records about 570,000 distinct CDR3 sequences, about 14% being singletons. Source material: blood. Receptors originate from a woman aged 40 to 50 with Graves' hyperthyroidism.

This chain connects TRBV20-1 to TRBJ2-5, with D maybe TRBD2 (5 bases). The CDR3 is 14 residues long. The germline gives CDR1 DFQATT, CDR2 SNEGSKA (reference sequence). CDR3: CNVSLREERETQYF. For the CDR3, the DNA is TGCAATGTTAGTTTGAGGGAAGAAAGAGAGACCCAGTACTTC.

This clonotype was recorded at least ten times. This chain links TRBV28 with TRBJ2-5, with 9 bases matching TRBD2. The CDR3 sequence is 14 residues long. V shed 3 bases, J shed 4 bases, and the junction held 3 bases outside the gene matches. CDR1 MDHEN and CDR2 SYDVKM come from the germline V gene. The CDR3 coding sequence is TGTGCCAGCAGTTTGGTAGCGGGAGTAGAGACCCAGTACTTC. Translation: CASSLVAGVETQYF.

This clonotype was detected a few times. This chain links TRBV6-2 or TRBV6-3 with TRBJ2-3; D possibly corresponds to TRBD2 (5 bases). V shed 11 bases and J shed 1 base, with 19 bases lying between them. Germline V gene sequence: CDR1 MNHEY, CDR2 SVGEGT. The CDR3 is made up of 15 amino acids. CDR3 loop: CAASAVSSRTDTQYF. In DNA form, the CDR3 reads TGTGCCGCCAGCGCCGTGTCTAGCCGCACAGATACGCAGTATTTT.

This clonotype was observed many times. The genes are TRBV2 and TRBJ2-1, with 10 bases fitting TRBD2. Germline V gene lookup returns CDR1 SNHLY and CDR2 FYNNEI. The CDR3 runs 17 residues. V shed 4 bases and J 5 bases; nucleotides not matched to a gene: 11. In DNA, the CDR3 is TGTGCCAGCAGTGCGCGAGGGAGGACTAGCGGAAACAATGAGCAGTTCTTC. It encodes CASSARGRTSGNNEQFF.

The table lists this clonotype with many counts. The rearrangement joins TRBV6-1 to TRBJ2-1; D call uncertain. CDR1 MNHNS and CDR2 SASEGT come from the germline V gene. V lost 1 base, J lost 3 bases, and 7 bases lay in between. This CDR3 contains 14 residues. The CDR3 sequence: CASSEGGNYNEQFF. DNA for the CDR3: TGTGCCAGCAGTGAAGGAGGCAACTACAATGAGCAGTTCTTC.

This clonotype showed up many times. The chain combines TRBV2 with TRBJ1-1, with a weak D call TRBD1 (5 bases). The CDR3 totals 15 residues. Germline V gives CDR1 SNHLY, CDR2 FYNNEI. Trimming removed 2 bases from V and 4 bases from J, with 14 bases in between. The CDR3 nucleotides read TGTGCCAGCAGTGAACGGGGCGGTGGGGGCACTGAAGCTTTCTTT. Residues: CASSERGGGGTEAFF.

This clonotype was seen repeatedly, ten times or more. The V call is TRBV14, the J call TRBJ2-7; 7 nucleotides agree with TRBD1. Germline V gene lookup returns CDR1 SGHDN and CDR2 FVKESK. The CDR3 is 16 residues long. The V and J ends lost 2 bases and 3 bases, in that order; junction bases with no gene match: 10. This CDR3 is CASSQYVGTDSYEQYF. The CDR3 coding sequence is TGTGCCAGCAGCCAATACGTCGGGACAGACAGCTACGAGCAGTACTTC.

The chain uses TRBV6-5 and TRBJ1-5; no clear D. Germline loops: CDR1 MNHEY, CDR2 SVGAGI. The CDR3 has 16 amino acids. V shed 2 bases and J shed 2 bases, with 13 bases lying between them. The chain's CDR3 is CASSYGQPGGNQPQHF. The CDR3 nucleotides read TGTGCCAGCAGTTACGGTCAGCCGGGTGGCAATCAGCCCCAGCATTTT.

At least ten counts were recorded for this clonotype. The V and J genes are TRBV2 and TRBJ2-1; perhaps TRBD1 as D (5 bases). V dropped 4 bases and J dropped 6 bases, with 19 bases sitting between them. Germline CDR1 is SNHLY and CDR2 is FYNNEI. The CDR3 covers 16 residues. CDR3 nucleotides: TGTGCCAGCAGTGGGCAGGGTTTAAGGGAAGGCAATGAGCAGTTCTTC. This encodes CASSGQGLREGNEQFF. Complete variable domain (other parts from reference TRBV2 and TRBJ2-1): EPEVTQTPSHQVTQMGQEVILRCVPISNHLYFYWYRQILGQKVEFLVSFYNNEISEKSEIFDDQFSVERPDGSNFTLKIRSTKLEDSAMYFCASSGQGLREGNEQFFGPGTRLTVL.

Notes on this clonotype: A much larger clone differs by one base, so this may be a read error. This chain's CDR3 is CASSPSLLSYEQYF. The CDR3, as DNA: TGTGCCAGCAGTCCATCTCTACTCTCCTACGAGCAGTACTTC. J is TRBJ2-7 and V is TRBV6-2 or TRBV6-3; D gene ambiguous. This CDR3 comprises 14 residues. V lost 5 bases and J 0 bases, leaving 11 bases between the germline ends. Germline loops: CDR1 MNHEY, CDR2 SVGEGT.

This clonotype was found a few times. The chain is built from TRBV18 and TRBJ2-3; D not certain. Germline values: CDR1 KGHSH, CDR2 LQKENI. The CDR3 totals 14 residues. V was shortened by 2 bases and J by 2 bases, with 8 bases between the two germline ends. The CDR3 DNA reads TGTGCCAGCTCACCAATGGTTAACACAGATACGCAGTATTTT. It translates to CASSPMVNTDTQYF.

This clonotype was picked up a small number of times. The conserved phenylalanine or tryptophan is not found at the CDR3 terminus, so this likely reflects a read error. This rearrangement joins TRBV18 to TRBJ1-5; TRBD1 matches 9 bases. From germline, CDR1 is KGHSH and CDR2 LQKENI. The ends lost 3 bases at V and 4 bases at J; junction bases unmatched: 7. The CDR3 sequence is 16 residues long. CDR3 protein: CASSPGTGPSNQPQHL. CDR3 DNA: TGTGCCAGCTCACCCGGGACAGGGCCTTCTAATCAGCCCCAGCATCTT.

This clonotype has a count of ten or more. CDR3 bases: TGTGCCAGCACCGGGATAGTAGCGGGAAGCTACGAGCAGTACTTC. Translating gives CASTGIVAGSYEQYF. The genes are TRBV12-3 or TRBV12-4 and TRBJ2-7, with 8 bases aligning to TRBD2. This CDR3 spans 15 amino acids. Germline trimming cut 7 bases from V and 3 bases from J; bases unmatched to any gene: 11.

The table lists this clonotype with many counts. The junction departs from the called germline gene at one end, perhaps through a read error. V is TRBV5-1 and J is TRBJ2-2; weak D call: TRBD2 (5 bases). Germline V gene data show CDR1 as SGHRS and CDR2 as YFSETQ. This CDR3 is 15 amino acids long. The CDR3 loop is CASSLGLAGTGELFF. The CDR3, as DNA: TGTGCCAGCAGCTTAGGGCTAGCAGGCACCGGGGAGCTGTTTTTT.

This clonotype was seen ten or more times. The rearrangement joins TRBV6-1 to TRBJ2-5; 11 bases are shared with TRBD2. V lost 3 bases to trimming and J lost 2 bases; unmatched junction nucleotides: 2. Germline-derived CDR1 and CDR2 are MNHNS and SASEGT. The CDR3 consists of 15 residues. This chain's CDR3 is CASSDGTSGQETQYF. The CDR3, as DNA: TGTGCCAGCAGTGATGGGACTAGCGGACAAGAGACCCAGTACTTC.

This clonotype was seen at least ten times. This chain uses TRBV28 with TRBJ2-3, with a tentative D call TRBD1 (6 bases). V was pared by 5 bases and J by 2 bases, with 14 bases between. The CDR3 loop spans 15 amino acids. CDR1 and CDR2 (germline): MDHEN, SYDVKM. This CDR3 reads CASSAPQGTTDTQYF. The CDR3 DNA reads TGTGCCAGCAGTGCCCCACAGGGTACCACAGATACGCAGTATTTT.

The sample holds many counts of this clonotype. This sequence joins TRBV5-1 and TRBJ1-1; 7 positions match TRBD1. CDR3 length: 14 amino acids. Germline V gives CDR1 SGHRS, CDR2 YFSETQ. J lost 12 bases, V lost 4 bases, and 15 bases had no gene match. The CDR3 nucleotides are TGCGCCAGCAGCACTGACCGGGACAGAGGTCTACCTTTCTTT. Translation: CASSTDRDRGLPFF.

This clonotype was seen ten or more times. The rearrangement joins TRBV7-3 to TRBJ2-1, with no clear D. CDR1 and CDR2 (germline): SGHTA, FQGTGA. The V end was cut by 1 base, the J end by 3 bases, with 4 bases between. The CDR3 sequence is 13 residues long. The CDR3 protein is CASSLNLYNEQFF. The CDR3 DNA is TGTGCCAGCAGCTTAAATCTCTACAATGAGCAGTTCTTC.

The CDR3 protein is CASSITTQGNTEAFF. The CDR3 DNA is TGCGCCAGCAGCATTACAACACAGGGAAACACTGAAGCTTTCTTT. This sequence joins TRBV4-1 and TRBJ1-1; weak D call: TRBD1 (6 bases). Trimming removed 5 bases from V and 2 bases from J, with 15 bases in between. Per germline, CDR1 MGHRA and CDR2 YSYEKL. The CDR3 is 15 amino acids.

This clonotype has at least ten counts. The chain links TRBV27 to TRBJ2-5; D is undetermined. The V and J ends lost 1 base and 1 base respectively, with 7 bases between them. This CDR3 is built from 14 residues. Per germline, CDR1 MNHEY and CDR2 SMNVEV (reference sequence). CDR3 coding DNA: TGTGCCAGCAGTTTATATGGAGCCCAAGAGACCCAGTACTTC. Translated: CASSLYGAQETQYF.